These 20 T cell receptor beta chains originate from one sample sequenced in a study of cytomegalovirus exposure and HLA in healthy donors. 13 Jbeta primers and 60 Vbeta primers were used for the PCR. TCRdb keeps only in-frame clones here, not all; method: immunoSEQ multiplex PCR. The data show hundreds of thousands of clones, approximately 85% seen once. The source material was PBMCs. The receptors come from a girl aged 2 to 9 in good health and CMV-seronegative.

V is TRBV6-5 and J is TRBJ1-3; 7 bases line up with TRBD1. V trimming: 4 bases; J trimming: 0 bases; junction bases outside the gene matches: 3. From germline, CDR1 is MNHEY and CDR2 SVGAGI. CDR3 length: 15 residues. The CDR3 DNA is TGTGCCAGCAGTTCGGACAGGCGCTCTGGAAACACCATATATTTT. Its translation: CASSSDRRSGNTIYF.

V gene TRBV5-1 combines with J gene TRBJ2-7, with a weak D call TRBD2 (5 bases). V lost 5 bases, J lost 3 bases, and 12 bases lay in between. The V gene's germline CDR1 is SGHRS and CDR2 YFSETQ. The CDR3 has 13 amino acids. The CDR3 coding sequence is TGCGCCAGCAGGGGAGTCGGGAACTACGAGCAGTACTTC. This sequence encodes CASRGVGNYEQYF.

For the CDR3, the DNA is TGTGCCAGCAGTGAAGCCTGGACAGGTTTTTTCTCTGGGGCCAACGTCCTGACTTTC. This codes for CASSEAWTGFFSGANVLTF. This rearrangement joins TRBV2 to TRBJ2-6; 7 bases are a match to TRBD1. This CDR3 comprises 19 residues. Germline lookup yields CDR1 SNHLY and CDR2 FYNNEI. V shed 0 bases, J shed 0 bases, and the junction held 8 bases outside the gene matches. Full variable domain (outside the CDR3, taken from reference TRBV2 and TRBJ2-6): EPEVTQTPSHQVTQMGQEVILRCVPISNHLYFYWYRQILGQKVEFLVSFYNNEISEKSEIFDDQFSVERPDGSNFTLKIRSTKLEDSAMYFCASSEAWTGFFSGANVLTFGAGSRLTVL.

Here the CDR3 reads CASRQVGGEGNEQFF. In nucleotides, the CDR3 is TGTGCCAGCAGACAAGTGGGGGGAGAGGGTAATGAGCAGTTCTTC. The chain joins TRBV9 to TRBJ2-1; perhaps TRBD2 as D (6 bases). V was shortened by 5 bases and J by 7 bases, with 19 bases between the two germline ends. CDR3 size: 15 residues. Germline-derived CDR1 and CDR2 are SGDLS and YYNGEE.

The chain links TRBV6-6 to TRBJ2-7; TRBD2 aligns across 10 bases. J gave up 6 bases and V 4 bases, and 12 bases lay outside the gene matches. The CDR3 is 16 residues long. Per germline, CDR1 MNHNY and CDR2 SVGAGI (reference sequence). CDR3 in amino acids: CASSSTSAGGPSEQYF. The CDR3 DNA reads TGTGCCAGCAGTTCCACTTCAGCGGGAGGGCCGAGCGAGCAGTACTTC.

The CDR3 nucleotides read TGTGCCACCAGCAGAGATTCTCGGGTACCCTATGGCTACACCTTC. Its translation is CATSRDSRVPYGYTF. The J gene is TRBJ1-2, the V gene TRBV15; D ambiguous. Germline V gene lookup returns CDR1 LNHNV and CDR2 YYDKDF (reference sequence). V was pared by 0 bases and J by 4 bases, with 12 bases between. This CDR3 has 15 amino acids.

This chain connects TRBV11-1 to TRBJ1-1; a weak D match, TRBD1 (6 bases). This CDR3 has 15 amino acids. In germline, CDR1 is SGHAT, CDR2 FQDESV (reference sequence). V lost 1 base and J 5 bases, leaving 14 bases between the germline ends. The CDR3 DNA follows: TGTGCCAGCAGCTTAGGATATCAGGGGAAAACTGAAGCTTTCTTT. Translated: CASSLGYQGKTEAFF.

The CDR3 loop reads CAISGDRGLRYEQYF. CDR3 DNA sequence: TGTGCCATCAGTGGGGACAGGGGGCTACGGTACGAGCAGTACTTC. This chain connects TRBV10-3 to TRBJ2-7; 12 bases match TRBD1. The ends lost 4 bases at V and 4 bases at J; junction bases unmatched: 5. This CDR3 comprises 15 residues. The V gene's germline CDR1 is ENHRY and CDR2 SYGVKD.

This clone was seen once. The CDR3 protein is CASSTWTGRLYGYTF. The CDR3 DNA sequence: TGTGCCAGCAGTACGTGGACAGGACGACTTTATGGCTACACCTTC. The chain combines TRBV6-1 with TRBJ1-2, with 7 nucleotides matching TRBD1. This CDR3 spans 15 amino acids. Trimming cost V 5 bases and J 5 bases; bases outside gene matches: 11. CDR1 MNHNS and CDR2 SASEGT come from the germline V gene.

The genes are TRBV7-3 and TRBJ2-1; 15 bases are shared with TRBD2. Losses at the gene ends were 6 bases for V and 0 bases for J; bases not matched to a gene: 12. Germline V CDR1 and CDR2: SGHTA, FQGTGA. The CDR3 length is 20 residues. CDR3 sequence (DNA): TGTGCCAGCAGAAAAACATCGGGACTAGCGGGGGGTGCCTCCTACAATGAGCAGTTCTTC. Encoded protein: CASRKTSGLAGGASYNEQFF.

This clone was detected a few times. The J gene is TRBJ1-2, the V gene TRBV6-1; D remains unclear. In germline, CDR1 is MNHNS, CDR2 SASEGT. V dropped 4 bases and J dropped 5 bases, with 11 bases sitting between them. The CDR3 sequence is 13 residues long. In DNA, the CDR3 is TGTGCCAGCAGTGGAGGGAGTGAGTATGGCTACACCTTC. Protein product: CASSGGSEYGYTF.

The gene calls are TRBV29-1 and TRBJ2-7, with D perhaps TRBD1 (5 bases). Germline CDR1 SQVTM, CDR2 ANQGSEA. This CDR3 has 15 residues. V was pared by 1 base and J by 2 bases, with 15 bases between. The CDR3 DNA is TGCAGCGTTGAAGTGTGGGCAGGGCCCGCCTACGAGCAGTACTTC. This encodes CSVEVWAGPAYEQYF.

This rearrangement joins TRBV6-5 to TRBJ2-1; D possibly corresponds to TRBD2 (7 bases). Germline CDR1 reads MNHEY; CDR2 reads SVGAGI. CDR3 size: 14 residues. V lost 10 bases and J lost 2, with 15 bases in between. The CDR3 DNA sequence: TGTGCCACCACCCGGGGGGCCCCCTACAATGAGCAGTTCTTC. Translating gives CATTRGAPYNEQFF.

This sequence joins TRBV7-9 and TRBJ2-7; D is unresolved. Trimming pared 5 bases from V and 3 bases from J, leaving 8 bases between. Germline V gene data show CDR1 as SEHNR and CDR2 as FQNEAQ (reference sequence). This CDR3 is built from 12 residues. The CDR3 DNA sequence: TGTGCCAGCAGCCCAGCAGGCTACGAGCAGTACTTC. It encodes CASSPAGYEQYF. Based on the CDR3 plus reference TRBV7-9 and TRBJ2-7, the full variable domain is DTGVSQNPRHKITKRGQNVTFRCDPISEHNRLYWYRQTLGQGPEFLTYFQNEAQLEKSRLLSDRFSAERPKGSFSTLEIQRTEQGDSAMYLCASSPAGYEQYFGPGTRLTVT.

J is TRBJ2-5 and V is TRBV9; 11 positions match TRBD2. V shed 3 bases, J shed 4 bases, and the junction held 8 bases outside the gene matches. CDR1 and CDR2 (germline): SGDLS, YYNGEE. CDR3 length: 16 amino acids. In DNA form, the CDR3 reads TGTGCCAGCAGCGCTAATAGCGGGGGGGCGGGAGAGACCCAGTACTTC. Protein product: CASSANSGGAGETQYF.

CDR3: CASSHNPGNYEQYF. CDR3 DNA sequence: TGTGCCAGCAGCCACAACCCAGGGAACTACGAGCAGTACTTC. The chain recombines TRBV14 with TRBJ2-7, with D possibly matching TRBD1 (5 bases). The CDR3 length is 14 residues. V was pared by 3 bases and J by 3 bases, with 12 bases between. Per germline, CDR1 SGHDN and CDR2 FVKESK.

The CDR3 DNA sequence: TGCGCCAGCAGCTTGGAGGGGGGACTAGCGGTGTACAATGAGCAGTTCTTC. The encoded protein is CASSLEGGLAVYNEQFF. The chain recombines TRBV5-1 with TRBJ2-1; 11 positions match TRBD2. Trimming at V came to 0 bases and at J to 4 bases, leaving 6 bases not matched to a gene. Germline-derived CDR1 and CDR2 are SGHRS and YFSETQ. The CDR3 is 17 amino acids.

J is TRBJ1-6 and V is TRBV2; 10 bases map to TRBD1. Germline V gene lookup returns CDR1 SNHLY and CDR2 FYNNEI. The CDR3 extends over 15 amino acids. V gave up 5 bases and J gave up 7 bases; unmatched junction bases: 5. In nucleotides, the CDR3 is TGTGCCAGCAGTTGGGACAGGGGCCGGAATTCACCCCTCCACTTT. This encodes CASSWDRGRNSPLHF.

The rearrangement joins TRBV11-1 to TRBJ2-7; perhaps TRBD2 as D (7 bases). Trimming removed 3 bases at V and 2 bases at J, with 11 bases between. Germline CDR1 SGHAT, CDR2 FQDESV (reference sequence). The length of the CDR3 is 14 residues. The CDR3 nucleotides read TGTGCCAGCAGCTTGTGGGGGGGCCCCTACGAGCAGTACTTC. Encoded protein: CASSLWGGPYEQYF.

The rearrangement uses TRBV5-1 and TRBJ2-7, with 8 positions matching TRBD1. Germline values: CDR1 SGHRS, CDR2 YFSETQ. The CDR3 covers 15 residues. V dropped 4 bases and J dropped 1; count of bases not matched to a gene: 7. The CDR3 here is CASSPRDRLSYEQYF. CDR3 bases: TGCGCCAGCAGCCCCCGGGACAGGCTATCCTACGAGCAGTACTTC.